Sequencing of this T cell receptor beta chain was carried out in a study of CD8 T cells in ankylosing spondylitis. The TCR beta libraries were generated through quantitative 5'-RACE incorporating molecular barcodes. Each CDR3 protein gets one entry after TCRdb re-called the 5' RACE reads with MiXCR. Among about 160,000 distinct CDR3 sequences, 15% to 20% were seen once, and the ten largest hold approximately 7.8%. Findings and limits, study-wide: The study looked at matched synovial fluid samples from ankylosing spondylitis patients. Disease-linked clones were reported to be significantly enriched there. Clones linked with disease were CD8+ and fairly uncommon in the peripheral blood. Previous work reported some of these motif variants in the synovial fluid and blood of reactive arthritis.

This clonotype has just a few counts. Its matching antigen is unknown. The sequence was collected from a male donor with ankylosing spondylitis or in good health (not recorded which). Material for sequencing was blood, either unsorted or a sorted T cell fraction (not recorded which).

The CDR3 DNA follows: TGCAGCGCAGACAGGGGTGGCACTGAAGCTTTCTTT. Its protein product is CSADRGGTEAFF. J is TRBJ1-1 and V is TRBV29-1, with TRBD1 matching over 8 bases. The junction had 5 bases not matched to a gene; V was cut back by 7 bases and J by 4 bases. Germline values: CDR1 SQVTM, CDR2 ANQGSEA. CDR3 size: 12 residues.